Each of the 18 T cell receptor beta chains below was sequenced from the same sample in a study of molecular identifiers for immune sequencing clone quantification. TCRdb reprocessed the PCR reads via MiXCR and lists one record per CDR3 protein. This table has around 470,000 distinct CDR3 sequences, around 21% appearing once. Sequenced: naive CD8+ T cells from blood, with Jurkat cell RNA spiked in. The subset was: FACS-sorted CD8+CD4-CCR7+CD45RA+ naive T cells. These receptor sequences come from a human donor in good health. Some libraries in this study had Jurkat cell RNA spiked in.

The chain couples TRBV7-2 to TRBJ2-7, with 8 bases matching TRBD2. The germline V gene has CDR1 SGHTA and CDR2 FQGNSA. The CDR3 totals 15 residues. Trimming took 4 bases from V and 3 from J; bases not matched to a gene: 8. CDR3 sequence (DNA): TGTGCCAGCAGCTACCACTCGGGGACTAGCTACGAGCAGTACTTC. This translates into CASSYHSGTSYEQYF.

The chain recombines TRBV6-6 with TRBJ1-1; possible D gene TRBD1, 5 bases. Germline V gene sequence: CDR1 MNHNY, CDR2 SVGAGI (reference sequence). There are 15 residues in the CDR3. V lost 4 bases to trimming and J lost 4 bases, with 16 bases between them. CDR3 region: CASSWDPNGSTEAFF. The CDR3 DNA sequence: TGTGCCAGCAGTTGGGACCCGAATGGGAGCACTGAAGCTTTCTTT.

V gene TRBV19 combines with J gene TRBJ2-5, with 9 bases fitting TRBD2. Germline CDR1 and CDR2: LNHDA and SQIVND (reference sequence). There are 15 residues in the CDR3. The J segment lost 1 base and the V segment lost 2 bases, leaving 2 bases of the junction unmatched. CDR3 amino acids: CASSILAGFQETQYF. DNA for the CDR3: TGTGCCAGTAGTATACTAGCGGGGTTCCAAGAGACCCAGTACTTC.

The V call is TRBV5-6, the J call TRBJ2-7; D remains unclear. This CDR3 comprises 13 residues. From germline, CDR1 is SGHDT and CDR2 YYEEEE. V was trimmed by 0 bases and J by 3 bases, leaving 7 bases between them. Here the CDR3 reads CASSLGKNYEQYF. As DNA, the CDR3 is TGTGCCAGCAGCTTGGGCAAGAACTACGAGCAGTACTTC.

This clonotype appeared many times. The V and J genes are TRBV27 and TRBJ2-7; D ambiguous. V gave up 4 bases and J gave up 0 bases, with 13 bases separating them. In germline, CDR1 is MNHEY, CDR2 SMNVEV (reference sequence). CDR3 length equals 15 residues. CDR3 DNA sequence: TGTGCCAGCAGTTCTGGGTACGGTAGCTCCTACGAGCAGTACTTC. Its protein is CASSSGYGSSYEQYF.

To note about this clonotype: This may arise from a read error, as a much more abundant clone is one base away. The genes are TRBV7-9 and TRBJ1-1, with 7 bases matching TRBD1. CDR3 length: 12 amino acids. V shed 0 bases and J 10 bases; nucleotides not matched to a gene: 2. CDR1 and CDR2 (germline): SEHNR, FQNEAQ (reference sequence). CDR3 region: CASSLAGGAAFF. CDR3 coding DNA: TGTGCCAGCAGCTTAGCAGGGGGCGCAGCTTTCTTT.

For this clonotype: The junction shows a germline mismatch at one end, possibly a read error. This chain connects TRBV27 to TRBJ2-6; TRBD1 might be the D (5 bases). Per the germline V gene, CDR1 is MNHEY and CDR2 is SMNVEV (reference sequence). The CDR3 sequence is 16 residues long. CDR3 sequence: CASSLTDDSGADVLTF. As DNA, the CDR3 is TGTGCCAGCAGTTTGACAGACGACTCTGGGGCCGACGTCCTGACTTTC. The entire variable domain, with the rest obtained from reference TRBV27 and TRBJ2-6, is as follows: EAQVTQNPRYLITVTGKKLTVTCSQNMNHEYMSWYRQDPGLGLRQIYYSMNVEVTDKGDVPEGYKVSRKEKRNFPLILESPSPNQTSLYFCASSLTDDSGADVLTFGAGSRLTVL.

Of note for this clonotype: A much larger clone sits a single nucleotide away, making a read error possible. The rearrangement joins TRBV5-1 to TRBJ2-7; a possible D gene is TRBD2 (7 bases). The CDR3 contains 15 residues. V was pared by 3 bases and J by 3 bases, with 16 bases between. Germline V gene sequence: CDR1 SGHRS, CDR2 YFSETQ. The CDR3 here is CASSSGPGGRYEQYF. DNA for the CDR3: TGCGCCAGCAGCTCCGGACCCGGGGGGCGCTACGAGCAGTACTTC.

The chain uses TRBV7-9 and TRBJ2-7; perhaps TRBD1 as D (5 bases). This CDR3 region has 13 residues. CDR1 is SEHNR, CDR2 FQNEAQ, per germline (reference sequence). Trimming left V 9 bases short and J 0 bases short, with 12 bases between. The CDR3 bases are TGTGCCAGTCGACAGACGTCCTCCTACGAGCAGTACTTC. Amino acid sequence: CASRQTSSYEQYF.

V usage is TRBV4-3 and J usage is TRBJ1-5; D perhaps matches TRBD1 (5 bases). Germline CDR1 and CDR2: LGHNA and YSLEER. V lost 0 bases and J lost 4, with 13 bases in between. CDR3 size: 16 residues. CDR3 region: CASSQDRGAMNQPQHF. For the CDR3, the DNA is TGCGCCAGCAGCCAAGATCGCGGGGCAATGAATCAGCCCCAGCATTTT.

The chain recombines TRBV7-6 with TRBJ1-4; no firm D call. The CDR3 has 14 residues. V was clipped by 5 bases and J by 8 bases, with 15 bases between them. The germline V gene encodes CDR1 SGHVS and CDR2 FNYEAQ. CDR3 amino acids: CASSAGVAGEKLFF. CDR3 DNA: TGTGCCAGCAGCGCGGGAGTGGCGGGGGAAAAACTGTTTTTT.

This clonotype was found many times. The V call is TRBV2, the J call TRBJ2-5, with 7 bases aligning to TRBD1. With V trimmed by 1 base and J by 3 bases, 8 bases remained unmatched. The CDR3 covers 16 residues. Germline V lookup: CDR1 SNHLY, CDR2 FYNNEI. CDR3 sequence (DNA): TGTGCCAGCAGTGAAGTTGTCGGGACAGAAAAAGAGACCCAGTACTTC. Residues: CASSEVVGTEKETQYF.

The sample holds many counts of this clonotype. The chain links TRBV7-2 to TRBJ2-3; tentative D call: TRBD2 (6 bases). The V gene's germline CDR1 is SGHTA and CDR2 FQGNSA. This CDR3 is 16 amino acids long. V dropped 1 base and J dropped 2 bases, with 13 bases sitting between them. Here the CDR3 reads CASSLEGLQSTDTQYF. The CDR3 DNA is TGTGCCAGCAGCTTAGAGGGACTTCAATCCACAGATACGCAGTATTTT.

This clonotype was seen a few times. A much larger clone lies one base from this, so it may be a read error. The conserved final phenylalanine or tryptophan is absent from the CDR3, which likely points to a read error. CDR3 nucleotide sequence: TGTGCCACCAGTGATTTGACTAGCCCAGATACGCAGTATTGT. This translates into CATSDLTSPDTQYC. This rearrangement joins TRBV24-1 to TRBJ2-3; D perhaps matches TRBD2 (6 bases). Germline CDR1 and CDR2: KGHDR and SFDVKD. V was pared by 0 bases and J by 4 bases, with 7 bases between. This CDR3 region has 14 residues.

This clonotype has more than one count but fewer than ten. The CDR3 is CASSPPGLVFYEQYF. The CDR3 DNA follows: TGTGCCAGCTCACCCCCGGGACTAGTCTTCTACGAGCAGTACTTC. The chain links TRBV18 to TRBJ2-7, with TRBD2 identical over 8 bases. Germline trimming cut 3 bases from V and 3 bases from J; bases unmatched to any gene: 7. This CDR3 is built from 15 residues. Germline V gives CDR1 KGHSH, CDR2 LQKENI.

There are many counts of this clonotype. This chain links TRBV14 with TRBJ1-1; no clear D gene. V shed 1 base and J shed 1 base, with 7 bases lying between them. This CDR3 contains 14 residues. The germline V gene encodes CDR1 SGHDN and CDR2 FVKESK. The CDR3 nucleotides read TGTGCCAGCAGCCAAGTATTCACGAACACTGAAGCTTTCTTT. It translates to CASSQVFTNTEAFF.

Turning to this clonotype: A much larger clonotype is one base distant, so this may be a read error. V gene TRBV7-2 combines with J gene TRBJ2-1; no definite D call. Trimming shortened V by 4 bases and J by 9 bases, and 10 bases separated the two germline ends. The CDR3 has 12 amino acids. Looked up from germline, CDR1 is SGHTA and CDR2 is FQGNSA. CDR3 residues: CASSSSSTEQFF. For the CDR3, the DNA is TGTGCCAGCAGCTCATCCTCTACTGAGCAGTTCTTC.

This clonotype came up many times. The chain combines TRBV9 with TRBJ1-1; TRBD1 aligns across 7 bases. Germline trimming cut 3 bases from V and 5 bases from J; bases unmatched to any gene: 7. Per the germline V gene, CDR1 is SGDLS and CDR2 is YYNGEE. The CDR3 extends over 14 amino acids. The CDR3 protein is CASSGAGQATEAFF. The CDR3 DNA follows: TGTGCCAGCAGCGGAGCCGGACAGGCAACTGAAGCTTTCTTT.